A single T cell receptor beta chain is shown here with its context. Authors' data handling: Counts of nucleated cells, estimated from reference gene primer amplification, were obtained. Data came from immunoSEQ multiplex PCR; TCRdb stores just in-frame clones and leaves some out. That table gives V, J and clone size, and the DNA gave D and trimming. The data contain 270,000 or so clones, 80% to 95% of them singletons. V was clipped by 4 bases and J by 4 bases, with 6 bases between them. There are 13 residues in the CDR3. CDR1 SGHRS and CDR2 YFSETQ come from the germline V gene. This sample is part of a study of blood T cell repertoires in COVID-19.

The chain recombines TRBV5-1 with TRBJ2-6; unclear D gene. The specimen sequenced was PBMCs or T cells enriched from blood (not recorded which). The TCR sequence derives from a man aged 35 to 55 who had been exposed to COVID-19. This CDR3 is CASSPEGANVLTF. The CDR3, as DNA: TGCGCCAGCAGCCCGGAGGGGGCCAACGTCCTGACTTTC. Full variable domain (rest looked up from reference TRBV5-1 and TRBJ2-6): KAGVTQTPRYLIKTRGQQVTLSCSPISGHRSVSWYQQTPGQGLQFLFEYFSETQRNKGNFPGRFSGRQFSNSRSEMNVSTLELGDSALYLCASSPEGANVLTFGAGSRLTVL.